Listed below are T cell receptor beta chains from one sample, sequenced in a study of tumor and adjacent non-tumor tissue in lung cancer. MiXCR, applied by TCRdb to the multiplex PCR reads, yields one record per CDR3 protein. The sample holds about 76,000 distinct CDR3 sequences; approximately 71% are singletons and the top ten take roughly 12%. Sequencing was performed on lung tumor tissue. The receptors shown here come from a woman in her 70s with non-small cell lung cancer. Both conserved end residues are part of each CDR3. D genes are given only for firm matches. Part of the rows lack a size; the others show once, few, many or a class for expanded clones.

D gene: -; CDR3 length: 12; clone size: -; J gene: TRBJ1-5; V gene: TRBV28; CDR3 protein: CVTERSNQPQHF; CDR3 DNA: TGTGTCACAGAAAGGAGCAATCAGCCCCAGCATTTT
D gene: TRBD1; CDR3 length: 15; clone size: -; J gene: TRBJ2-2; V gene: TRBV29-1; CDR3 protein: CGVEERGTGSGELFF; CDR3 DNA: TGCGGCGTTGAAGAGAGAGGGACAGGGTCCGGGGAGCTGTTTTTT
D gene: -; CDR3 length: 15; clone size: -; J gene: TRBJ2-2; V gene: TRBV5-1; CDR3 protein: CASSLGRQNTGELLF; CDR3 DNA: TGCGCAAGCAGCTTGGGCAGACAGAACACCGGGGAGCTGTTATTT
D gene: TRBD1; CDR3 length: 15; clone size: many; J gene: TRBJ2-3; V gene: TRBV6-1; CDR3 protein: CASSVRQGSTDTQYF; CDR3 DNA: TGTGCCAGCAGTGTTCGACAGGGGTCCACAGATACGCAGTATTTT
D gene: TRBD1; CDR3 length: 12; clone size: -; J gene: TRBJ2-3; V gene: TRBV29-1; CDR3 protein: CSVGQGGETQYF; CDR3 DNA: TGTAGCGTTGGACAGGGAGGAGAAACGCAGTATTTT
D gene: TRBD2; CDR3 length: 16; clone size: once; J gene: TRBJ2-2; V gene: TRBV12-3/TRBV12-4; CDR3 protein: CASSLGTGGETGELFF; CDR3 DNA: TGTGCCAGCAGTTTAGGAACGGGAGGAGAGACCGGGGAGCTGTTTTTT
D gene: -; CDR3 length: 14; clone size: -; J gene: TRBJ2-3; V gene: TRBV11-2; CDR3 protein: CASSRTGTDSTQYF; CDR3 DNA: TGTGCCAGCAGCCGCACGGGCACGGACAGTACGCAGTATTTT
D gene: TRBD2; CDR3 length: 14; clone size: -; J gene: TRBJ2-3; V gene: TRBV12-3/TRBV12-4; CDR3 protein: CAISFHPPAGPRYF; CDR3 DNA: TGTGCCATCAGTTTTCATCCCCCAGCGGGACCGAGATATTTT
D gene: -; CDR3 length: 17; clone size: -; J gene: TRBJ1-3; V gene: TRBV7-8; CDR3 protein: CASSFTILLTSGNTIYF; CDR3 DNA: TGTGCCAGCAGCTTTACGATCCTACTTACCTCCGGAAACACCATATATTTT
D gene: -; CDR3 length: 13; clone size: few; J gene: TRBJ1-6; V gene: TRBV30; CDR3 protein: CVWSVASRSPLHF; CDR3 DNA: TGTGTCTGGAGCGTGGCCAGTCGCTCACCCCTCCACTTT
D gene: -; CDR3 length: 13; clone size: -; J gene: TRBJ2-2; V gene: TRBV5-1; CDR3 protein: CASSPGNTGELFF; CDR3 DNA: TGCGCCAGCAGCCCGGGGAACACCGGGGAGCTGTTTTTT
D gene: -; CDR3 length: 17; clone size: -; J gene: TRBJ2-3; V gene: TRBV12-3/TRBV12-4; CDR3 protein: CDSSGGIGTISTDTQYF; CDR3 DNA: TGTGACAGCAGTGGGGGGATCGGGACCATCAGCACAGATACGCAGTATTTT
D gene: -; CDR3 length: 14; clone size: many; J gene: TRBJ2-1; V gene: TRBV5-4; CDR3 protein: CASSLGRDTTFEFF; CDR3 DNA: TGTGCCAGCAGTTTGGGCCGGGACACAACATTCGAGTTCTTC
D gene: -; CDR3 length: 16; clone size: -; J gene: TRBJ2-3; V gene: TRBV19; CDR3 protein: CASSIDGRGGRRTQYF; CDR3 DNA: TGTGCCAGTAGTATAGATGGCAGGGGAGGGCGGCGGACGCAGTATTTT
D gene: -; CDR3 length: 17; clone size: -; J gene: TRBJ2-1; V gene: TRBV6-6; CDR3 protein: CASSYLKRLSGDNKQFF; CDR3 DNA: TGTGCCAGCAGTTACCTTAAACGACTATCGGGAGACAATAAGCAGTTCTTT
D gene: -; CDR3 length: 16; clone size: -; J gene: TRBJ2-1; V gene: TRBV29-1; CDR3 protein: CSVDITGLARGREQFF; CDR3 DNA: TGCAGCGTTGATATAACGGGATTAGCGAGAGGGCGCGAGCAGTTCTTC
D gene: -; CDR3 length: 13; clone size: many; J gene: TRBJ1-2; V gene: TRBV29-1; CDR3 protein: CSVDGNRNYGYTF; CDR3 DNA: TGCAGCGTTGACGGAAATCGCAACTATGGCTACACCTTC
D gene: TRBD1; CDR3 length: 17; clone size: many; J gene: TRBJ2-2; V gene: TRBV28; CDR3 protein: CASSPLTGGVGTGELFF; CDR3 DNA: TGTGCCAGCAGTCCCCTCACAGGGGGCGTGGGGACCGGGGAGCTGTTTTTT
D gene: TRBD2; CDR3 length: 16; clone size: medium-sized; J gene: TRBJ2-2; V gene: TRBV11-3; CDR3 protein: CASSFLAGVGTGELFF; CDR3 DNA: TGTGCCAGCAGCTTTCTAGCGGGAGTCGGGACCGGGGAGCTGTTTTTT